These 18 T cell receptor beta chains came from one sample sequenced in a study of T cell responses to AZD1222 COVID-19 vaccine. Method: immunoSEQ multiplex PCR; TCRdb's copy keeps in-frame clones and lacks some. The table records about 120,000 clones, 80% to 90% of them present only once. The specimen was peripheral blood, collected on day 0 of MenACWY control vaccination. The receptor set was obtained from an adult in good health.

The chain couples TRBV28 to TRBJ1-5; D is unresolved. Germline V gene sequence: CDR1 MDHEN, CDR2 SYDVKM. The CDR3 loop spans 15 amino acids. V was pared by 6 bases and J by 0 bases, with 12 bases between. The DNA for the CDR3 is TGTGCCAGCAGACTGGACGGTCATAGCAATCAGCCCCAGCATTTT. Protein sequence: CASRLDGHSNQPQHF.

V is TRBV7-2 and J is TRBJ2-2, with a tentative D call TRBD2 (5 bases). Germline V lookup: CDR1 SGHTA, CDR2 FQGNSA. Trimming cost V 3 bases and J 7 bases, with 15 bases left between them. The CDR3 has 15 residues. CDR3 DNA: TGTGCCAGCAGCTTCACCGCGGGTGTTAACGGGGAGCTGTTTTTT. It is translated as CASSFTAGVNGELFF.

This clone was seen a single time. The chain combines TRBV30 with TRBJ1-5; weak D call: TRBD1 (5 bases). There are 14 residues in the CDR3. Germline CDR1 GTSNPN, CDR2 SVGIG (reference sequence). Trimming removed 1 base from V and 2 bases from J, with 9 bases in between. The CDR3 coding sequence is TGTGCCTGGAGTGAAGGGACTCGCAATCAGCCCCAGCATTTT. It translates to CAWSEGTRNQPQHF.

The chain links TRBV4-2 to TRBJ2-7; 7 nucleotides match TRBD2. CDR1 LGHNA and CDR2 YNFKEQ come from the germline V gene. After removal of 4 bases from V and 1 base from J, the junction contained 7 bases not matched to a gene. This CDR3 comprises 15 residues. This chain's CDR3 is CASSPGGTESYEQYF. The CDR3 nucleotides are TGTGCCAGCAGCCCCGGGGGGACTGAGTCCTACGAGCAGTACTTC.

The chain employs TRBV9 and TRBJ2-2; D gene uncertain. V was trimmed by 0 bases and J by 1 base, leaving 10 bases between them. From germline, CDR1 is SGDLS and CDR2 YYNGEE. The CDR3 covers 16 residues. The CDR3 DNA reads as TGTGCCAGCAGCGTAGTAGGACCAGGGAACACCGGGGAGCTGTTTTTT. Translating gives CASSVVGPGNTGELFF.

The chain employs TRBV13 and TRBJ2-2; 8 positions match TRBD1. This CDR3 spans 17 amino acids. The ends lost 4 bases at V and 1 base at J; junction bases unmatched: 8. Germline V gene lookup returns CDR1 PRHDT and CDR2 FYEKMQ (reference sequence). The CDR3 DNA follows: TGTGCCAGCAGCTCCATATCGGGGACAGGGAACACCGGGGAGCTGTTTTTT. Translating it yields CASSSISGTGNTGELFF.

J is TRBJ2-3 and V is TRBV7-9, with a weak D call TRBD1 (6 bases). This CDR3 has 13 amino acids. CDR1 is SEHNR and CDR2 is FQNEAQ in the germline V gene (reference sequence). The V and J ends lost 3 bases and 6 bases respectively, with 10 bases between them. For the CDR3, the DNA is TGTGCCAGCAGCTTTTCAGGGGCGGATACGCAGTATTTT. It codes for CASSFSGADTQYF.

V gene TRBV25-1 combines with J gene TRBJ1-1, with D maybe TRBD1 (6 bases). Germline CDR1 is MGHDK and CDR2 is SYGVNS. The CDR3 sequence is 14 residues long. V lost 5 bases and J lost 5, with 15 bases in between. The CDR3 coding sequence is TGTGCCAGCAGTCCCCGGGGGCTGGGAACTGAAGCTTTCTTT. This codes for CASSPRGLGTEAFF. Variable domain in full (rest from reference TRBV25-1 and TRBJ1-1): EADIYQTPRYLVIGTGKKITLECSQTMGHDKMYWYQQDPGMELHLIHYSYGVNSTEKGDLSSESTVSRIRTEHFPLTLESARPSHTSQYLCASSPRGLGTEAFFGQGTRLTVV.

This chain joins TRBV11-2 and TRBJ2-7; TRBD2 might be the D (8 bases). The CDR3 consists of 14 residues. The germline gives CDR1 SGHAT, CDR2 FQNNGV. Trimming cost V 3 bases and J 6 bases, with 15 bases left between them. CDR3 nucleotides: TGTGCCAGCAGCTTCCCCGGGGGGGACAGCGAGCAGTACTTC. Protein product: CASSFPGGDSEQYF. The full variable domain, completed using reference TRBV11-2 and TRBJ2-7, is EAGVAQSPRYKIIEKRQSVAFWCNPISGHATLYWYQQILGQGPKLLIQFQNNGVVDDSQLPKDRFSAERLKGVDSTLKIQPAKLEDSAVYLCASSFPGGDSEQYFGPGTRLTVT.

CDR3 residues: CASLGTPTNEQFF. The CDR3 coding sequence is TGTGCCAGTCTCGGGACTCCCACCAATGAGCAGTTCTTC. The chain couples TRBV2 to TRBJ2-1; tentatively, D is TRBD2 (6 bases). The V gene's germline CDR1 is SNHLY and CDR2 FYNNEI. V was clipped by 9 bases and J by 6 bases, with 15 bases between them. The CDR3 runs to 13 residues.

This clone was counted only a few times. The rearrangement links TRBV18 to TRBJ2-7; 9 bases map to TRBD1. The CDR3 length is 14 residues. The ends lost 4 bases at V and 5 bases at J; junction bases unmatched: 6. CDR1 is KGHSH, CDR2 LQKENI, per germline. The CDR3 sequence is CASSRGTGRDEQYF. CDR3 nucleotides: TGTGCCAGCTCACGCGGGACAGGGCGAGACGAGCAGTACTTC.

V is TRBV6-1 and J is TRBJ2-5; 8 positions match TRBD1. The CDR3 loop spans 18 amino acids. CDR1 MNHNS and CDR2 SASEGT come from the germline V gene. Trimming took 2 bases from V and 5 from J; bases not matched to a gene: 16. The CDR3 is CASSEMTPGGAGWETQYF. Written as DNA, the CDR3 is TGTGCCAGCAGTGAAATGACCCCAGGGGGCGCGGGGTGGGAGACCCAGTACTTC.

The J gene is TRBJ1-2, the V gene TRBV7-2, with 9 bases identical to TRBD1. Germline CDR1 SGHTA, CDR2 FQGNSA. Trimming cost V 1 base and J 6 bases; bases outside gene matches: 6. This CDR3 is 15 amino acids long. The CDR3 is CASSLVEDRGNGYTF. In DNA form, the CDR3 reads TGTGCCAGCAGCTTAGTCGAGGACAGGGGAAATGGCTACACCTTC.

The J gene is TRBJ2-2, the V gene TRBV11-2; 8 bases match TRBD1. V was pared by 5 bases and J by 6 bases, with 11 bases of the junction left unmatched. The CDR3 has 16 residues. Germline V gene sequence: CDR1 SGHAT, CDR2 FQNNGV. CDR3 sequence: CASSPLRDRTSGELFF. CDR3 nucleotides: TGTGCCAGCAGCCCCCTGCGGGACAGGACCTCCGGGGAGCTGTTTTTT.

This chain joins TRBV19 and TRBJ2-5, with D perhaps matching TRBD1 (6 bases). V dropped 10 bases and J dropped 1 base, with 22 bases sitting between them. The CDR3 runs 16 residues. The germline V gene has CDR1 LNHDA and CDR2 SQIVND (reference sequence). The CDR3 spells CATIYPRWTAQETQYF. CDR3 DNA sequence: TGTGCCACTATTTACCCTCGGTGGACAGCCCAAGAGACCCAGTACTTC.

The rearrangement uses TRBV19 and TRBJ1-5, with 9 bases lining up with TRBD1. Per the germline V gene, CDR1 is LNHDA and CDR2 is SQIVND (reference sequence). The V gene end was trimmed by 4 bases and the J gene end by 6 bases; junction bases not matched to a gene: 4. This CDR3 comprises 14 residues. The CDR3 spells CASSTGTGRQPQHF. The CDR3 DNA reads TGTGCCAGTAGTACCGGGACAGGGCGTCAGCCCCAGCATTTT.

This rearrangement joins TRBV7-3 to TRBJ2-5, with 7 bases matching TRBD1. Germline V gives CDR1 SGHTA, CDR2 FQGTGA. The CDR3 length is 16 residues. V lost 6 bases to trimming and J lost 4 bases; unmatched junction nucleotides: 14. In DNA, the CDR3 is TGTGCCAGCAGGAAGGGACAGCCAACCTCGGGAGAGACCCAGTACTTC. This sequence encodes CASRKGQPTSGETQYF.

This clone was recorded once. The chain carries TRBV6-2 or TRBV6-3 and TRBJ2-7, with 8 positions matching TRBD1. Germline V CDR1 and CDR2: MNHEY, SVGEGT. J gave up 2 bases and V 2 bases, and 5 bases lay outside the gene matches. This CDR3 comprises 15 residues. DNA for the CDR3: TGTGCCAGCAGTTACCCAGGGGGCATCCCCTACGAGCAGTACTTC. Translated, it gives CASSYPGGIPYEQYF.